This TCR beta chain comes out of a study of T-cell memory formation after mild COVID-19 (dated by TCRdb to the early 2020s). Study-wide context: TCR sequence clusters from the two donors were largely donor specific. In two donors, T-cell clones that expanded and contracted after mild COVID-19 were tracked by sequencing TCRalpha and TCRbeta repertoires over time. The cohort was made up of two young adult volunteers, one female and one male, who were previously healthy.

This clonotype was seen only a few times. The specificity of this receptor is unknown. No quality values exist for individual bases; no much larger clone is one base distant. Data came from an Illumina NovaSeq 6000. cDNA libraries for TCRalpha and TCRbeta were prepared by 5'RACE using constant-segment primers, with sample barcodes and unique molecular identifiers added. RNA was extracted from every sample with Trizol reagent. Amplification of the libraries took two PCR steps, and the second step added a second sample barcode plus Illumina TruSeq adapters. Sequencing of libraries was performed on an Illumina NovaSeq with 2 x 150 bp paired-end reads. Under the source paper's analysis protocol: With migec v1.2.7, reads were demultiplexed and then collapsed into UMI-guided consensus sequences. Using mixcr v2.1.11, UMI consensuses were aligned to TRA and TRB V and J templates and then assembled into clonotypes. A clonotype was counted as expanded or contracted only if both edgeR and NoisET called the change significant, with noise models trained on biological replicates. edgeR calls used a false discovery rate-adjusted p below 0.01 and a log2 fold-change threshold of 1. PCA with hierarchical clustering of max-normalized trajectories of the 1000 most abundant clonotypes was used as exploratory dynamics analysis. Separately sequenced CD4+ and CD8+ repertoires were used to assign the CD4 or CD8 phenotype of responding clones. TCRdb reprocessing: public reads trimmed at Q25 with fastp, clones called with MiXCR, in-frame beta chains kept. Identical CDR3 proteins give one entry, which carries the most common genes and DNA. TCRdb, rather than the study authors, made the V and J calls. A total of roughly 560,000 distinct CDR3 sequences appear in this sample, roughly 20% of them only once. The ten largest clones capture around 13% of the sample.

Ficoll-Paque density gradient centrifugation was the method used to isolate PBMCs. The CDR3 measures 15 amino acids from cysteine to phenylalanine. Only the CDR3 portion is preserved as DNA: 45 bases, with reading frame beginning at the first base. V lost 4 bases and J lost 0 bases; the stretch between them is 13 bases long. According to the germline V gene, CDR1 reads LGHNA and CDR2 reads YSLEER. Broad study findings and their caveats: Contracting CD4+ clones turned up mainly in the CM and EM memory subsets, whereas EMRA was where CD8+ clones were enriched. The detection of some responding clones in pre-infection memory suggests that pre-existing cross-reactive memory T cells joined the SARS-CoV-2 response. The second-wave clones that peaked on day 37 were not confirmed to be SARS-CoV-2 specific. Clones contracting from day 15 to 85 had balanced CD4/CD8 phenotypes, while a second wave expanding from day 15 to 37 was biased towards CD4+. Only a couple of mild cases were covered in the study, and larger cohorts including severe cases with pre-infection samples were considered necessary.

The receptor was derived from an adult woman who had mild COVID-19 (a few samples of this study predate the infection). The sample titles of this study are shuffled in the database, so cell type and time point are left out; the donor was told from shared clones. Sequenced: PBMCs or a T cell subset sorted from them (not recorded which). The chain is encoded by TRBV4-3 joined to TRBJ2-7, with the D gene call left open. In nucleotide form, the sequence is TGCGCCAGCAGCCCGTCGGGCGCCCGCTCCTACGAGCAGTACTTC. Translation gives CASSPSGARSYEQYF.